This TCR beta chain was recorded in a study of T cell responses to AZD1222 COVID-19 vaccine. The germline CDR1 and CDR2 sequences are MNHEY and SVGAGI. V lost 5 bases and J lost 5; bases outside the gene matches: 8. The CDR3 runs 14 residues. TCRdb's table, derived via immunoSEQ multiplex PCR, lists solely in-frame clones and lacks some. The table includes over 120,000 clones, over 90% detected once. To note about this clone: Its antigen is currently unknown.

Regarding the study as a whole: White British people made up most donors, females outnumbered males, and clonal diversity was possibly underestimated. Every sample of the repertoires postdated the peak T cell response. Vaccine-related CD4 TCRs covered spike, predominating at 160-218 and 743-854.

The source is an adult in good health. Sample: peripheral blood, taken on day 0 of AZD1222 vaccination. This chain connects TRBV6-5 to TRBJ1-2; TRBD1 matches 7 bases. The chain's CDR3 is CASSRDSLQYGYTF. CDR3 in DNA: TGTGCCAGCAGTCGGGACAGCCTACAGTATGGCTACACCTTC.